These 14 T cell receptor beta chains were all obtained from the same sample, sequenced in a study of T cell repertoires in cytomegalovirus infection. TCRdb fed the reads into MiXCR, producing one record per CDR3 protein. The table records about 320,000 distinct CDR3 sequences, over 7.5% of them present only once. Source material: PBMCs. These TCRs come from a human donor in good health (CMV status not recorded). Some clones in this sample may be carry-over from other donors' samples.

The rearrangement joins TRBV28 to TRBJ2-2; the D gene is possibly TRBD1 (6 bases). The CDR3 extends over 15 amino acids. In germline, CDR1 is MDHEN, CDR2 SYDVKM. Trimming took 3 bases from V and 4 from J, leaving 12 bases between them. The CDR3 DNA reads TGTGCCAGCAGTTTTTCCAGGGGTATCACCGGGGAGCTGTTTTTT. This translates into CASSFSRGITGELFF.

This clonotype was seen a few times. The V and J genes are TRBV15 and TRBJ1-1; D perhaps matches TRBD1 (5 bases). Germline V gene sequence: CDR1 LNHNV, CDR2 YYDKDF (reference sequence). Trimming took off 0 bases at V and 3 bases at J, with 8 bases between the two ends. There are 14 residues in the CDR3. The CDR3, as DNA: TGTGCCACCAGCAGAGATGGGGGGGACACTGAAGCTTTCTTT. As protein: CATSRDGGDTEAFF.

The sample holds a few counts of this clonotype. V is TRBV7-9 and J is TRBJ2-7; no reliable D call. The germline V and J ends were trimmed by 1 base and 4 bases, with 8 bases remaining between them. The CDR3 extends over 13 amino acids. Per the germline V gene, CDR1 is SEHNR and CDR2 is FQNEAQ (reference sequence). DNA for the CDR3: TGTGCCAGCAGCTTAGGAGCACAATACGAGCAGTACTTC. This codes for CASSLGAQYEQYF.

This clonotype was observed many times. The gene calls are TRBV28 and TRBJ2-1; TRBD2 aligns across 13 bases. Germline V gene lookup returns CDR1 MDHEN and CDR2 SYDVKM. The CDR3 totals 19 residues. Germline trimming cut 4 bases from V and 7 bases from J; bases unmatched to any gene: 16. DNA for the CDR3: TGTGCCAGCAGTTCCTTCTTTCGAGGACTAGCGGGGGCGGGGAATGAGCAGTTCTTC. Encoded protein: CASSSFFRGLAGAGNEQFF. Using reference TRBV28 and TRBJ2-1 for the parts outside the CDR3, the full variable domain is DVKVTQSSRYLVKRTGEKVFLECVQDMDHENMFWYRQDPGLGLRLIYFSYDVKMKEKGDIPEGYSVSREKKERFSLILESASTNQTSMYLCASSSFFRGLAGAGNEQFFGPGTRLTVL.

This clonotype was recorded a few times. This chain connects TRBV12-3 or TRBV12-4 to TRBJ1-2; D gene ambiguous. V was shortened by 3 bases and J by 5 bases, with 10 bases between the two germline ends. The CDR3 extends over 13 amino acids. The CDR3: CASSFKPNYGYTF. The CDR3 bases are TGTGCCAGCAGTTTTAAACCAAATTATGGCTACACCTTC.

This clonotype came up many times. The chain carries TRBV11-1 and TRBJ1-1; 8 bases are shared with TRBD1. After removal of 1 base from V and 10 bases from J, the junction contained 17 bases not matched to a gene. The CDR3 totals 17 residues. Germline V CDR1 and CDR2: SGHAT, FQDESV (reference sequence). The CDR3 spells CASSLGPGQGLSSGAFF. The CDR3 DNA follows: TGTGCCAGCAGCTTAGGCCCTGGACAGGGTCTATCATCGGGAGCTTTCTTT.

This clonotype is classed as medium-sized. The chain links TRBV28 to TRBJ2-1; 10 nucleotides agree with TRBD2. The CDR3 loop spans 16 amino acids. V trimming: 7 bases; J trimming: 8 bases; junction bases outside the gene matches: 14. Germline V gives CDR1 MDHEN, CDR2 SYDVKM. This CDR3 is CASTPARGLALDEQFF. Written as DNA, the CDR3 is TGTGCCAGCACTCCGGCCCGGGGACTAGCGTTAGATGAGCAGTTCTTC.

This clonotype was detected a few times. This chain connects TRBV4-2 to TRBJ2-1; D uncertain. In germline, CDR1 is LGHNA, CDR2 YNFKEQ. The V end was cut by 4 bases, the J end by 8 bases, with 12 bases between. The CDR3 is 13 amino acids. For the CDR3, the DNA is TGTGCCAGCAGCCCCCTTCATTCGGATGAGCAGTTCTTC. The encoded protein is CASSPLHSDEQFF.

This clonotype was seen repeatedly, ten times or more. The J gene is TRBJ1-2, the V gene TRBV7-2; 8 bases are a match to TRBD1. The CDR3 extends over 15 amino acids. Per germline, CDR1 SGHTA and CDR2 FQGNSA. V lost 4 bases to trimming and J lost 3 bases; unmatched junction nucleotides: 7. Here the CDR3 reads CASSSKQGVDYGYTF. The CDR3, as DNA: TGTGCCAGCAGCTCAAAACAGGGGGTAGACTATGGCTACACCTTC. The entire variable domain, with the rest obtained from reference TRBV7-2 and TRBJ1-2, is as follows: GAGVSQSPSNKVTEKGKDVELRCDPISGHTALYWYRQSLGQGLEFLIYFQGNSAPDKSGLPSDRFSAERTGGSVSTLTIQRTQQEDSAVYLCASSSKQGVDYGYTFGSGTRLTVV.

The CDR3 region has the DNA TGTGCCAGCCAAGGGGGTAGCAATCAGCCCCAGCATTTT. It yields the protein CASQGGSNQPQHF. V usage is TRBV25-1 and J usage is TRBJ1-5; a possible D gene is TRBD1 (6 bases). Trimming stripped 8 bases from V and 0 bases from J, with 8 bases between. CDR1 is MGHDK, CDR2 SYGVNS, per germline. The CDR3 is made up of 13 amino acids.

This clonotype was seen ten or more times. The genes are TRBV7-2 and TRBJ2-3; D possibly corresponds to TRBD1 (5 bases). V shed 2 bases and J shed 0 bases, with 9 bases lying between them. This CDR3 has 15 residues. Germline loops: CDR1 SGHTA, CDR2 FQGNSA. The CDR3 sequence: CASSLQAGSTDTQYF. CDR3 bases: TGTGCCAGCAGCTTACAGGCAGGGAGCACAGATACGCAGTATTTT.

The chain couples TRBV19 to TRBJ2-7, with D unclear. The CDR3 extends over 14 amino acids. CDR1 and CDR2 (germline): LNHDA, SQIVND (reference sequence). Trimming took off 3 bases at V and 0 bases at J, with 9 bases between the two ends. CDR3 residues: CASSIARHSYEQYF. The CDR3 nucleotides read TGTGCCAGTAGTATTGCGCGGCACTCCTACGAGCAGTACTTC.

This CDR3 reads CASSYAGGQETQYF. In DNA, the CDR3 is TGTGCCAGCAGTTACGCCGGGGGCCAAGAGACCCAGTACTTC. The J gene is TRBJ2-5, the V gene TRBV6-5; D might be TRBD2 (6 bases). V dropped 2 bases and J dropped 1 base, with 8 bases sitting between them. The CDR3 has 14 residues. From germline, CDR1 is MNHEY and CDR2 SVGAGI.

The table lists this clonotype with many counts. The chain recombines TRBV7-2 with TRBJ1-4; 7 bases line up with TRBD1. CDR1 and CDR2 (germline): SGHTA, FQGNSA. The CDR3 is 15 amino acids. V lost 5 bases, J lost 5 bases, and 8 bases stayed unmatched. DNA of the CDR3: TGTGCCAGCAGCCCACGGACAGGAGTAAATGAAAAACTGTTTTTT. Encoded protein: CASSPRTGVNEKLFF.